The clone carrying this TCR beta chain was seen a few times. Its antigen remains unidentified. This sample is part of a study of T cell clonotyping in hematopoietic cell transplantation. Study findings and constraints: Pathologically expanded recipient clonotypes increased progressively from day 30 to day 180 as diversity fell.

The repertoire was sequenced with immunoSEQ multiplex PCR; TCRdb's copy has only in-frame clones and lacks some. The table includes tens of thousands of clones, approximately 90% detected once. Regarding time point: recipient sample about 28 days before transplant, after cytoreduction. V lost 7 bases and J 6 bases, leaving 7 bases between the germline ends. Germline CDR1 MNHNY, CDR2 SVGAGI (reference sequence). The CDR3 consists of 11 residues. The chain carries TRBV6-6 and TRBJ2-1; D gene unclear. The sample here was peripheral blood mononuclear cells, taken before stem cell transplant. This clonotype originated in a man between 60 and 75 years old with biphenotypic leukemia. Some clones in this sample may be carry-over from other donors' samples. The CDR3 DNA reads TGTGCCAGCAAGGTGGTCAATGAGCAGTTCTTC. This gives the protein CASKVVNEQFF.